The rows below give T cell receptor beta chains drawn from one sample of a study of blood T cell repertoires in COVID-19. Method: immunoSEQ multiplex PCR; TCRdb's copy keeps in-frame clones and lacks some. The sample has about 180,000 clones; roughly 89% are singletons. Sequencing was done on a sample of peripheral blood. These receptors all come from a woman aged 65 to 85 with COVID-19, enrolled during active disease. Both conserved end residues are part of each CDR3. The order of the fields is J gene, V gene, D gene, CDR3 length, CDR3 protein. A D gene is named only where the DNA matches it firmly.

j_gene: TRBJ1-2; v_gene: TRBV28; d_gene: NA; len: 13; CDR3aa: CASSINPGSGYTF
j_gene: TRBJ2-2; v_gene: TRBV12-5; d_gene: TRBD1; len: 16; CDR3aa: CASGLATGVSTGELFF
j_gene: TRBJ2-2; v_gene: TRBV7-8; d_gene: TRBD2; len: 15; CDR3aa: CASSGTSGITGELFF
j_gene: TRBJ1-2; v_gene: TRBV7-2; d_gene: NA; len: 14; CDR3aa: CASSRPRGNTGYTF
j_gene: TRBJ2-1; v_gene: TRBV29-1; d_gene: TRBD2; len: 13; CDR3aa: CSVTGTSADEQFF
j_gene: TRBJ2-7; v_gene: TRBV7-2; d_gene: TRBD2; len: 14; CDR3aa: CASHSSGGTYEQYF
j_gene: TRBJ2-7; v_gene: TRBV25-1; d_gene: TRBD2; len: 14; CDR3aa: CASSGGAGDYEQYF
j_gene: TRBJ2-1; v_gene: TRBV3-1/TRBV3-2; d_gene: TRBD2; len: 14; CDR3aa: CASSSSGSLNEQFF
j_gene: TRBJ1-2; v_gene: TRBV29-1; d_gene: TRBD1; len: 13; CDR3aa: CSVDPQGARGYTF
j_gene: TRBJ1-5; v_gene: TRBV3-1/TRBV3-2; d_gene: NA; len: 15; CDR3aa: CASSSSRGKNQPQHF
j_gene: TRBJ1-4; v_gene: TRBV5-4; d_gene: NA; len: 15; CDR3aa: CASSLTGVVNEKLFF
j_gene: TRBJ2-1; v_gene: TRBV7-9; d_gene: TRBD1; len: 15; CDR3aa: CASSFPGTGGGEQFF
j_gene: TRBJ1-5; v_gene: TRBV30; d_gene: TRBD1; len: 13; CDR3aa: CAWRDRGNQPQHF
j_gene: TRBJ2-7; v_gene: TRBV30; d_gene: NA; len: 15; CDR3aa: CAWSPGLSTSYEQYF
j_gene: TRBJ1-1; v_gene: TRBV19; d_gene: TRBD1; len: 14; CDR3aa: CASSPRQGNTEAFF
j_gene: TRBJ2-1; v_gene: TRBV7-8; d_gene: NA; len: 15; CDR3aa: CASSLELTEDNEQFF
j_gene: TRBJ2-7; v_gene: TRBV6-5; d_gene: NA; len: 14; CDR3aa: CASSPMGAYYEQYF
j_gene: TRBJ2-1; v_gene: TRBV2; d_gene: TRBD1; len: 12; CDR3aa: CASRGQYNEQFF
j_gene: TRBJ2-5; v_gene: TRBV18; d_gene: TRBD1; len: 13; CDR3aa: CASSATGWETQYF
j_gene: TRBJ2-7; v_gene: TRBV3-1/TRBV3-2; d_gene: TRBD2; len: 15; CDR3aa: CASSQGLAGYYEQYF
j_gene: TRBJ1-3; v_gene: TRBV5-1; d_gene: NA; len: 18; CDR3aa: CASSVGSGGLPSGNTIYF
j_gene: TRBJ2-7; v_gene: TRBV2; d_gene: NA; len: 14; CDR3aa: CASSEAFSSYEQYF
j_gene: TRBJ1-5; v_gene: TRBV7-9; d_gene: TRBD1; len: 11; CDR3aa: CASSSQGAQHF
j_gene: TRBJ2-7; v_gene: TRBV27; d_gene: NA; len: 15; CDR3aa: CASRLEARVPREQYF
j_gene: TRBJ1-2; v_gene: TRBV7-8; d_gene: TRBD1; len: 17; CDR3aa: CASSFIYVGDRDGGYTF
j_gene: TRBJ2-1; v_gene: TRBV5-1; d_gene: NA; len: 16; CDR3aa: CASSLAGGRSYNEQFF
j_gene: TRBJ1-5; v_gene: TRBV18; d_gene: NA; len: 16; CDR3aa: CASSPGGAGSNQPQHF
j_gene: TRBJ2-2; v_gene: TRBV6-5; d_gene: NA; len: 16; CDR3aa: CASSYSPGSDTGELFF
j_gene: TRBJ2-7; v_gene: TRBV18; d_gene: NA; len: 13; CDR3aa: CASSPVPEGEQYF
j_gene: TRBJ2-3; v_gene: TRBV7-8; d_gene: NA; len: 14; CDR3aa: CASSSLQYTDTQYF
j_gene: TRBJ2-3; v_gene: TRBV30; d_gene: NA; len: 13; CDR3aa: CAWSVGGTDTQYF
j_gene: TRBJ1-2; v_gene: TRBV27; d_gene: NA; len: 12; CDR3aa: CASSFAGYGYTF
j_gene: TRBJ1-2; v_gene: TRBV30; d_gene: NA; len: 14; CDR3aa: CAWSSRRGDYGYTF
j_gene: TRBJ2-7; v_gene: TRBV27; d_gene: TRBD1; len: 14; CDR3aa: CASSWGQGPGEQYF
j_gene: TRBJ1-4; v_gene: TRBV5-4; d_gene: TRBD1; len: 14; CDR3aa: CASSPSPGQRLLFF
j_gene: TRBJ2-7; v_gene: TRBV4-2; d_gene: TRBD2; len: 15; CDR3aa: CASSRSLTSGYEQYF
j_gene: TRBJ1-1; v_gene: TRBV6-5; d_gene: TRBD1; len: 15; CDR3aa: CASSHQTGGVFEAFF
j_gene: TRBJ2-5; v_gene: TRBV7-6; d_gene: TRBD1; len: 13; CDR3aa: CASSSGTEETQYF
j_gene: TRBJ2-5; v_gene: TRBV13; d_gene: NA; len: 16; CDR3aa: CASRCPGIPRRETQYF
j_gene: TRBJ1-2; v_gene: TRBV28; d_gene: TRBD1; len: 13; CDR3aa: CASSLGQGYGYTF
j_gene: TRBJ1-1; v_gene: TRBV18; d_gene: NA; len: 14; CDR3aa: CASSPQGIDTEAFF
j_gene: TRBJ1-5; v_gene: TRBV3-1/TRBV3-2; d_gene: TRBD1; len: 15; CDR3aa: CASSQDFTGDQPQHF
j_gene: TRBJ2-7; v_gene: TRBV7-9; d_gene: TRBD2; len: 15; CDR3aa: CASSVGTSGSYEQYF
j_gene: TRBJ1-5; v_gene: TRBV3-1/TRBV3-2; d_gene: NA; len: 15; CDR3aa: CASSQGRSGNQPQHF
j_gene: TRBJ2-5; v_gene: TRBV5-1; d_gene: TRBD1; len: 14; CDR3aa: CASSLRDRQETQYF
j_gene: TRBJ1-5; v_gene: TRBV19; d_gene: NA; len: 14; CDR3aa: CASSNLRAAQPQHF
j_gene: TRBJ1-6; v_gene: TRBV30; d_gene: NA; len: 14; CDR3aa: CAWSVGTNNSPLHF
j_gene: TRBJ2-7; v_gene: TRBV4-3; d_gene: TRBD2; len: 17; CDR3aa: CASSRKSTGGTAYEQYF
j_gene: TRBJ1-2; v_gene: TRBV7-2; d_gene: NA; len: 13; CDR3aa: CASSLVADYGYTF
j_gene: TRBJ2-7; v_gene: TRBV10-3; d_gene: TRBD2; len: 14; CDR3aa: CAIKTSGGGYEQYF
j_gene: TRBJ2-7; v_gene: TRBV11-2; d_gene: NA; len: 14; CDR3aa: CASSGETDTYEQYF
j_gene: TRBJ2-7; v_gene: TRBV27; d_gene: NA; len: 14; CDR3aa: CASSPGRDSYEQYF
j_gene: TRBJ2-2; v_gene: TRBV10-3; d_gene: NA; len: 17; CDR3aa: CASYRDTLSFNTGELFF
j_gene: TRBJ2-7; v_gene: TRBV7-3; d_gene: NA; len: 14; CDR3aa: CASSLTSGSYEQYF